The 30 T cell receptor beta chains reported below all come from one sample, sequenced in a study of cytomegalovirus exposure and HLA in healthy donors. PCR amplification relied on 60 Vbeta primers (plus 13 Jbeta primers). Method: immunoSEQ multiplex PCR; TCRdb's copy keeps in-frame clones and lacks some. The sample holds 160,000 or so clones, 70% to 80% seen once. Sequenced: PBMCs. These receptors were obtained from a man between 60 and 70 years old in good health and CMV-seronegative.

Comments on this clone: Its ends do not fully match the called genes, so a read error is possible. This chain connects TRBV7-8 to TRBJ2-2, with TRBD1 as a possible D gene (6 bases). The V gene's germline CDR1 is SGHVS and CDR2 FQNEAQ. CDR3 size: 15 residues. The CDR3 region has the DNA TGTGCCAGCAGCCTGAGGACAGCCAACACCGAGGAGCTGTTTTTT. It is translated as CASSLRTANTEELFF.

V and J are TRBV5-4 and TRBJ2-3, with 12 bases that match TRBD2. This CDR3 region has 17 residues. CDR1 and CDR2 from the germline V gene are SGHNT and YYREEE (reference sequence). V was clipped by 2 bases and J by 1 base; unmatched bases: 5. This CDR3 is CASSLRRTSGGTDTQYF. CDR3 DNA sequence: TGTGCCAGCAGCTTAAGGAGGACTAGCGGGGGCACAGATACGCAGTATTTT.

The rearrangement links TRBV27 to TRBJ2-2, with 10 bases lining up with TRBD1. The CDR3 runs 15 residues. Germline V gene data show CDR1 as MNHEY and CDR2 as SMNVEV (reference sequence). V shed 9 bases and J 4 bases; nucleotides not matched to a gene: 8. The DNA of the CDR3 is TGTGCCAGTCAGCCGGGACAGGGGTTCACCGGGGAGCTGTTTTTT. This encodes CASQPGQGFTGELFF.

The table lists this clone with a count of one. The chain couples TRBV2 to TRBJ2-5, with 8 nucleotides matching TRBD2. This CDR3 has 16 residues. Unmatched junction bases numbered 12, after V lost 7 bases and J lost 2 bases. CDR1 is SNHLY and CDR2 is FYNNEI in the germline V gene. CDR3 in amino acids: CASTLSGGLRQETQYF. CDR3 nucleotides: TGTGCCAGCACCCTCTCGGGAGGGCTGCGACAAGAGACCCAGTACTTC.

The chain has TRBV28 and TRBJ2-1; the match to TRBD2 covers 12 bases. J gave up 3 bases and V 7 bases, and 4 bases lay outside the gene matches. From germline, CDR1 is MDHEN and CDR2 SYDVKM. The CDR3 loop spans 15 amino acids. The CDR3: CASTPTSGGYNEQFF. CDR3 in DNA: TGTGCCAGCACCCCGACTAGCGGGGGCTACAATGAGCAGTTCTTC.

V is TRBV27 and J is TRBJ1-2, with a possible D match to TRBD1 (6 bases). This CDR3 region has 17 residues. Trimming removed 0 bases from V and 6 bases from J, with 20 bases in between. From germline, CDR1 is MNHEY and CDR2 SMNVEV (reference sequence). The CDR3 DNA is TGTGCCAGCAGTTTATCTAATCTCGGCAGGGGTGGAGATGGCTACACCTTC. It encodes CASSLSNLGRGGDGYTF.

CDR3 sequence: CASSPRPSGQETQYF. The CDR3 DNA sequence: TGTGCCAGCAGCCCCCGTCCTAGCGGGCAAGAGACCCAGTACTTC. The chain links TRBV6-5 to TRBJ2-5; TRBD2 matches 8 bases. The germline V gene has CDR1 MNHEY and CDR2 SVGAGI. Trimming at V came to 6 bases and at J to 2 bases, leaving 8 bases not matched to a gene. This CDR3 has 15 residues.

This clone was picked up one time. The J gene is TRBJ2-5, the V gene TRBV6-1; a weak D match, TRBD2 (5 bases). The CDR3 totals 12 residues. Trimming cost V 3 bases and J 11 bases, with 13 bases left between them. CDR1 is MNHNS, CDR2 SASEGT, per germline. This CDR3 is CASSDRSGLQYF. In DNA, the CDR3 is TGTGCCAGCAGTGATCGTTCCGGACTTCAGTACTTC.

The chain couples TRBV11-2 to TRBJ2-7; 7 nucleotides align to TRBD1. The ends lost 5 bases at V and 3 bases at J; junction bases unmatched: 10. CDR1 SGHAT and CDR2 FQNNGV come from the germline V gene. This CDR3 is built from 15 residues. CDR3 loop: CASSPAWGQYYEQYF. CDR3 DNA sequence: TGTGCCAGCAGCCCAGCATGGGGACAGTACTACGAGCAGTACTTC.

The chain is built from TRBV6-1 and TRBJ1-4; maybe TRBD1 (6 bases). The CDR3 is made up of 15 amino acids. The germline V gene encodes CDR1 MNHNS and CDR2 SASEGT. Trimming shortened V by 6 bases and J by 1 base, and 12 bases separated the two germline ends. CDR3 in amino acids: CASRLDRQTNEKLFF. The CDR3, as DNA: TGTGCCAGCAGATTGGACAGACAAACTAATGAAAAACTGTTTTTT.

The chain uses TRBV9 and TRBJ2-2; 9 nucleotides agree with TRBD1. The V gene end was trimmed by 1 base and the J gene end by 4 bases; junction bases not matched to a gene: 5. Germline lookup yields CDR1 SGDLS and CDR2 YYNGEE. The CDR3 consists of 16 residues. CDR3 sequence reads: CASSVTGTGSTGELFF. As DNA, the CDR3 is TGTGCCAGCAGCGTAACCGGGACAGGGAGCACCGGGGAGCTGTTTTTT.

The chain uses TRBV6-6 and TRBJ2-2, with 8 bases lining up with TRBD1. In germline, CDR1 is MNHNY, CDR2 SVGAGI (reference sequence). The CDR3 is made up of 15 amino acids. The V segment lost 2 bases and the J segment 5 bases; nucleotides outside the gene matches: 4. The CDR3 loop is CASSYQRQGTGELFF. DNA for the CDR3: TGTGCCAGCAGTTACCAGAGACAGGGGACCGGGGAGCTGTTTTTT.

The chain links TRBV5-6 to TRBJ2-2; no definite D call. Germline-derived CDR1 and CDR2 are SGHDT and YYEEEE. V was shortened by 4 bases and J by 1 base, with 11 bases between the two germline ends. CDR3 size: 15 residues. The CDR3 sequence: CASSPSSENTGELFF. In nucleotides, the CDR3 is TGTGCCAGCAGCCCCTCCAGTGAGAACACCGGGGAGCTGTTTTTT. The full variable domain, completed using reference TRBV5-6 and TRBJ2-2, is DAGVTQSPTHLIKTRGQQVTLRCSPKSGHDTVSWYQQALGQGPQFIFQYYEEEERQRGNFPDRFSGHQFPNYSSELNVNALLLGDSALYLCASSPSSENTGELFFGEGSRLTVL.

Comments on this clone: The germline gene is not matched at one end of the junction; a read error may be the cause. The rearrangement joins TRBV19 to TRBJ2-1, with 8 bases fitting TRBD2. Germline V CDR1 and CDR2: LNHDA, SQIVND (reference sequence). This CDR3 is 14 amino acids long. The CDR3 sequence is CASRIAGRGNEQFF. CDR3 in DNA: TGTGCCAGTAGGATAGCGGGACGGGGGAATGAGCAGTTCTTC.

The chain carries TRBV7-3 and TRBJ2-5, with TRBD2 as a possible D gene (6 bases). This CDR3 spans 15 amino acids. Germline V gene sequence: CDR1 SGHTA, CDR2 FQGTGA. Trimming pared 1 base from V and 1 base from J, leaving 10 bases between. The CDR3 DNA sequence: TGTGCCAGCAGCTTAAACGGAGGGAGCCAAGAGACCCAGTACTTC. Protein product: CASSLNGGSQETQYF.

The chain couples TRBV2 to TRBJ1-6; D is unresolved. Trimming shortened V by 6 bases and J by 0 bases, and 9 bases separated the two germline ends. Germline CDR1 is SNHLY and CDR2 is FYNNEI. CDR3 size: 15 residues. The CDR3 loop is CASRRASSYNSPLHF. In nucleotides, the CDR3 is TGTGCCAGCAGGCGAGCTAGCTCCTATAATTCACCCCTCCACTTT.

The chain joins TRBV1 to TRBJ1-4; the table's D call, TRBD1, was not checked against the DNA. TRBV1 is a pseudogene. The CDR3 is made up of 16 amino acids. CDR3 sequence reads: CTSSPPMTDVNEKLFF. Here the CDR3 DNA reads TGCACCAGCAGCCCCCCCATGACAGACGTTAATGAAAAACTGTTTTTT.

The V gene is TRBV9, the J gene TRBJ2-7; 11 bases line up with TRBD1. In germline, CDR1 is SGDLS, CDR2 YYNGEE. V shed 3 bases, J shed 7 bases, and the junction held 12 bases outside the gene matches. CDR3 size: 16 residues. This chain's CDR3 is CASSESPGQGVGEQYF. For the CDR3, the DNA is TGTGCCAGCAGCGAGTCCCCGGGACAGGGGGTAGGGGAGCAGTACTTC.

This clone was counted once. This chain connects TRBV28 to TRBJ1-1; no clear D gene. The germline CDR1 and CDR2 sequences are MDHEN and SYDVKM. V was shortened by 7 bases and J by 1 base, with 13 bases between the two germline ends. This CDR3 is built from 14 residues. As DNA, the CDR3 is TGTGCCAGCACTACGCATGATGAGAACACTGAAGCTTTCTTT. Amino acids: CASTTHDENTEAFF.

The chain joins TRBV5-6 to TRBJ2-7; TRBD1 matches at 9 bases. The CDR3 consists of 14 residues. Per germline, CDR1 SGHDT and CDR2 YYEEEE. V was clipped by 4 bases and J by 5 bases; unmatched bases: 7. The chain's CDR3 is CASSRQGGTHEQYF. CDR3 coding DNA: TGTGCCAGCAGCCGACAGGGGGGAACCCACGAGCAGTACTTC.

This clone was seen only a few times. The rearrangement joins TRBV2 to TRBJ2-7, with D tentatively TRBD1 (6 bases). The CDR3 length is 16 residues. Germline assignment: CDR1 SNHLY and CDR2 FYNNEI. V was cut by 4 bases and J by 2 bases, with 18 bases left in between. CDR3 region: CASSVPPGTGTYEQYF. In DNA form, the CDR3 reads TGTGCCAGCAGTGTACCGCCGGGAACAGGGACCTACGAGCAGTACTTC. The complete variable domain, with remaining parts taken from reference TRBV2 and TRBJ2-7, reads EPEVTQTPSHQVTQMGQEVILRCVPISNHLYFYWYRQILGQKVEFLVSFYNNEISEKSEIFDDQFSVERPDGSNFTLKIRSTKLEDSAMYFCASSVPPGTGTYEQYFGPGTRLTVT.

Of note for this clone: Compared with germline, one end of the junction differs, possibly owing to a read error. The chain uses TRBV30 and TRBJ1-5; D not resolved. Germline CDR1 is GTSNPN and CDR2 is SVGIG (reference sequence). This CDR3 spans 13 amino acids. The CDR3 nucleotides read TGTGCCTGGACGGGTGGCGGCAATCAGCCCCAGAATTTT. This gives the protein CAWTGGGNQPQNF.

This clone showed up just once. The chain combines TRBV5-4 with TRBJ1-1; D unresolved. From germline, CDR1 is SGHNT and CDR2 YYREEE (reference sequence). The CDR3 contains 14 residues. V lost 7 bases and J lost 6, with 19 bases in between. The CDR3 nucleotides are TGTGCCAGCGCCCGCGGCGGTTCGGTCCCTGAAGCTTTCTTT. Translated: CASARGGSVPEAFF.

This chain joins TRBV4-1 and TRBJ2-1; 10 bases line up with TRBD2. Germline CDR1 and CDR2: MGHRA and YSYEKL. The trim removed 4 bases at V and 4 bases at J, leaving 1 base unmatched. The CDR3 has 14 residues. The CDR3 coding sequence is TGCGCCAGCAGCCTTAGCGGGGGGTACAATGAGCAGTTCTTC. This gives the protein CASSLSGGYNEQFF.

The rearrangement links TRBV14 to TRBJ2-1, with TRBD1 matching 9 bases. Germline assignment: CDR1 SGHDN and CDR2 FVKESK. J gave up 7 bases and V 0 bases, and 7 bases lay outside the gene matches. This CDR3 region has 16 residues. The CDR3 sequence is CASSQETGGRVNEQFF. The CDR3 DNA reads TGTGCCAGCAGCCAAGAAACAGGGGGCAGGGTAAATGAGCAGTTCTTC.

Written as DNA, the CDR3 is TGCAGCGTAAGAGGGGGGACTAGCGGGAAGGGTTCTAAGTTCTTC. Translated, it gives CSVRGGTSGKGSKFF. The gene calls are TRBV29-1 and TRBJ2-1; 13 bases match TRBD2. The CDR3 has 15 amino acids. Trimming removed 6 bases from V and 14 bases from J; junction bases left unmatched: 16. The germline CDR1 and CDR2 sequences are SQVTM and ANQGSEA.

This sequence joins TRBV13 and TRBJ1-1, with 7 bases lining up with TRBD1. With V trimmed by 5 bases and J by 2 bases, 14 bases remained unmatched. The germline V gene encodes CDR1 PRHDT and CDR2 FYEKMQ (reference sequence). The CDR3 has 17 residues. The CDR3 DNA sequence: TGTGCCAGCAGCCTCCGGGACAGCAACTTCTTTAACACTGAAGCTTTCTTT. Translated: CASSLRDSNFFNTEAFF.

The gene calls are TRBV5-1 and TRBJ2-1, with D perhaps TRBD2 (6 bases). This CDR3 has 14 amino acids. The V gene's germline CDR1 is SGHRS and CDR2 YFSETQ. Trimming stripped 3 bases from V and 6 bases from J, with 13 bases between. Written as DNA, the CDR3 is TGCGCCAGCAGCTCCACCCTGGGGGGCAATGAGCAGTTCTTC. It codes for CASSSTLGGNEQFF.

This clone was seen once. This chain joins TRBV2 and TRBJ2-7, with 8 bases matching TRBD2. The CDR3 has 12 residues. V lost 8 bases and J lost 3; bases outside the gene matches: 3. Germline CDR1 SNHLY, CDR2 FYNNEI. Here the CDR3 reads CASGGTSYEQYF. DNA of the CDR3: TGTGCCAGCGGGGGGACTAGCTACGAGCAGTACTTC. Looking up the rest from reference TRBV2 and TRBJ2-7 gives the full variable domain: EPEVTQTPSHQVTQMGQEVILRCVPISNHLYFYWYRQILGQKVEFLVSFYNNEISEKSEIFDDQFSVERPDGSNFTLKIRSTKLEDSAMYFCASGGTSYEQYFGPGTRLTVT.

The V and J genes are TRBV5-4 and TRBJ2-7, with 8 positions matching TRBD2. The CDR3 totals 14 residues. V lost 0 bases, J lost 4 bases, and 3 bases stayed unmatched. Germline-derived CDR1 and CDR2 are SGHNT and YYREEE (reference sequence). The chain's CDR3 is CASSLGGLGYEQYF. The CDR3 nucleotides are TGTGCCAGCAGCTTGGGGGGACTAGGATACGAGCAGTACTTC.